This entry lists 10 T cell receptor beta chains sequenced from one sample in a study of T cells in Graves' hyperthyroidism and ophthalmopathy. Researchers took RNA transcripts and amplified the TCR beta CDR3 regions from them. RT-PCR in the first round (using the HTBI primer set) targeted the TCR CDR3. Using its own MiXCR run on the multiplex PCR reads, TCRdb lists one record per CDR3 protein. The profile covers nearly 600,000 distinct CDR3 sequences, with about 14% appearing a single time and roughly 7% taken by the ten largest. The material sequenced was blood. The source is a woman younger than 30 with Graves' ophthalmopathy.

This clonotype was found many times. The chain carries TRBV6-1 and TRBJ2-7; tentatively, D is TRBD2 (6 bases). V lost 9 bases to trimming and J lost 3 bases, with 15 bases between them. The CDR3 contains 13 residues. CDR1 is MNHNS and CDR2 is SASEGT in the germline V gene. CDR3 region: CASTPGLLYEQYF. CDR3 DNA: TGTGCCAGTACTCCGGGACTCCTCTACGAGCAGTACTTC.

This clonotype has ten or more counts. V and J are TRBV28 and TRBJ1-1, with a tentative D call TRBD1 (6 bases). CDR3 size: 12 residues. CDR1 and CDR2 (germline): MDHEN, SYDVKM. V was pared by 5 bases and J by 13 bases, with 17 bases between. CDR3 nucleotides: TGTGCCAGCAGTCCCGGACAGCCGTTTGTTTTCTTT. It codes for CASSPGQPFVFF.

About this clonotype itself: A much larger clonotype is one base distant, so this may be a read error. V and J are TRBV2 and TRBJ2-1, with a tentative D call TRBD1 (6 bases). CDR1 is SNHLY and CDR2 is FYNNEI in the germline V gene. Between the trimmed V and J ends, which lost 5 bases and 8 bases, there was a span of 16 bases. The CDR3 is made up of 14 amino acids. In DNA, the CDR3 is TGTGCCAGCAGTATACAGGGACAATACGATGAGCAGTTCTTC. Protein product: CASSIQGQYDEQFF.

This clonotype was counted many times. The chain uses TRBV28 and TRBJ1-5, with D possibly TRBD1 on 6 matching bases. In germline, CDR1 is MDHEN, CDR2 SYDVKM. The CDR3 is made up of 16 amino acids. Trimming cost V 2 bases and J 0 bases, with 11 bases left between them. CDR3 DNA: TGTGCCAGCAGTTTAGTACGGGGGGCTAGCAATCAGCCCCAGCATTTT. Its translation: CASSLVRGASNQPQHF.

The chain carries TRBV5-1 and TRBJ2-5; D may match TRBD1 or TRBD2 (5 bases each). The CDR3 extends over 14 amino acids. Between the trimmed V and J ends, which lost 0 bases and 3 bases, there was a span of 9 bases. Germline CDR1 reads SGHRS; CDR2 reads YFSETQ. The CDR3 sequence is CASSLAGQKETQYF. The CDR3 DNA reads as TGCGCCAGCAGCTTGGCGGGGCAGAAAGAGACCCAGTACTTC. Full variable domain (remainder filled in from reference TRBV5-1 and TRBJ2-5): KAGVTQTPRYLIKTRGQQVTLSCSPISGHRSVSWYQQTPGQGLQFLFEYFSETQRNKGNFPGRFSGRQFSNSRSEMNVSTLELGDSALYLCASSLAGQKETQYFGPGTRLLVL.

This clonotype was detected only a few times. The CDR3 DNA reads as TGTGCCAGCAACAGGGCGGACTATGGCTACACCTTC. Translating it yields CASNRADYGYTF. The chain employs TRBV2 and TRBJ1-2; a possible D gene is TRBD1 (6 bases). The CDR3 runs 12 residues. Trimming removed 7 bases at V and 3 bases at J, with 9 bases between. Germline V lookup: CDR1 SNHLY, CDR2 FYNNEI.

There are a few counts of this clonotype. CDR3 loop: CASLRGVGNTIYF. Written as DNA, the CDR3 is TGTGCCAGCTTACGGGGGGTAGGAAACACCATATATTTT. The rearrangement uses TRBV28 and TRBJ1-3; D may be TRBD1 (5 bases). The germline CDR1 and CDR2 sequences are MDHEN and SYDVKM. This CDR3 has 13 residues. V was trimmed by 8 bases and J by 4 bases, leaving 12 bases between them.

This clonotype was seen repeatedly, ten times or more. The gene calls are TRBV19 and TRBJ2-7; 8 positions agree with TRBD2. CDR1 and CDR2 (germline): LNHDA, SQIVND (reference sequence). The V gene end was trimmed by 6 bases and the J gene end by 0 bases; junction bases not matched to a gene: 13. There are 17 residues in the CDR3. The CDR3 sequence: CASSSRRTSTHSYEQYF. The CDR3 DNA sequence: TGTGCCAGTAGCTCCCGGCGGACTAGCACTCACTCCTACGAGCAGTACTTC.

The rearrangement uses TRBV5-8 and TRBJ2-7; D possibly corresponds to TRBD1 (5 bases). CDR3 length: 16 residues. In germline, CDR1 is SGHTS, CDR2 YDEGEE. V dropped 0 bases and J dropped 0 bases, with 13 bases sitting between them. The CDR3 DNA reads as TGTGCCAGCAGCTTGGCTGGCTCGACAGACTCCTACGAGCAGTACTTC. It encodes CASSLAGSTDSYEQYF.

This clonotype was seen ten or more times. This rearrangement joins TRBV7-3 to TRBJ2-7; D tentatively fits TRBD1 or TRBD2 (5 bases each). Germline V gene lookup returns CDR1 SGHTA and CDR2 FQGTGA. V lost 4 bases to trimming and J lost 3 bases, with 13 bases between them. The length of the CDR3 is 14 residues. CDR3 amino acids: CASSSSGTLYEQYF. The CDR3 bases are TGTGCCAGCAGCTCCTCCGGGACCCTCTACGAGCAGTACTTC.